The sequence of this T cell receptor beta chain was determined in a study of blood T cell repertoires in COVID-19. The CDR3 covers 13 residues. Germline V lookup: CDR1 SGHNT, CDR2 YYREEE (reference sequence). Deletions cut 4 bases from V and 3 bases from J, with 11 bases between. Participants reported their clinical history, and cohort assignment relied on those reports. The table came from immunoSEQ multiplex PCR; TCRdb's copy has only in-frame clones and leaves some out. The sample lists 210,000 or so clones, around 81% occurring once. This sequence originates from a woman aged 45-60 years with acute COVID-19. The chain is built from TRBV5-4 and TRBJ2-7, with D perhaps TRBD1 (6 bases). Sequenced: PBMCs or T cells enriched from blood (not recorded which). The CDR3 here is CASSPDRNYEQYF. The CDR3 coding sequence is TGTGCCAGCAGCCCGGACAGAAACTACGAGCAGTACTTC. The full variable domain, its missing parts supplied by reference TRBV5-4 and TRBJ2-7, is ETGVTQSPTHLIKTRGQQVTLRCSSQSGHNTVSWYQQALGQGPQFIFQYYREEENGRGNFPPRFSGLQFPNYSSELNVNALELDDSALYLCASSPDRNYEQYFGPGTRLTVT.